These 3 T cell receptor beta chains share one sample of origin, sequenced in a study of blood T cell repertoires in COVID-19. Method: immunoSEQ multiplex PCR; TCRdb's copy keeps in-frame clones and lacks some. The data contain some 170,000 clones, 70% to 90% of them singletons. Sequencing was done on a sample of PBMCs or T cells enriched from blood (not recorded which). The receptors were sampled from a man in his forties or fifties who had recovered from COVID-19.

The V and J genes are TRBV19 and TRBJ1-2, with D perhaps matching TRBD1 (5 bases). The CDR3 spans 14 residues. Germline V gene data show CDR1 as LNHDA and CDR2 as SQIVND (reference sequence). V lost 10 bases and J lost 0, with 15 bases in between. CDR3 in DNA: TGTGCCACCCGAGGGCGGGGGGCTAACTATGGCTACACCTTC. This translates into CATRGRGANYGYTF. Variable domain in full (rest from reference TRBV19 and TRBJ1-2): DGGITQSPKYLFRKEGQNVTLSCEQNLNHDAMYWYRQDPGQGLRLIYYSQIVNDFQKGDIAEGYSVSREKKESFPLTVTSAQKNPTAFYLCATRGRGANYGYTFGSGTRLTVV.

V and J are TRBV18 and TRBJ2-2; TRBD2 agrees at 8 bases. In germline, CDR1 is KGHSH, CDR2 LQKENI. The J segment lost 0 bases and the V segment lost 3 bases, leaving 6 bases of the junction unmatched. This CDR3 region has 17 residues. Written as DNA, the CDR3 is TGTGCCAGCTCACCCGGCGTGCGGGGGGCGAACACCGGGGAGCTGTTTTTT. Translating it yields CASSPGVRGANTGELFF.

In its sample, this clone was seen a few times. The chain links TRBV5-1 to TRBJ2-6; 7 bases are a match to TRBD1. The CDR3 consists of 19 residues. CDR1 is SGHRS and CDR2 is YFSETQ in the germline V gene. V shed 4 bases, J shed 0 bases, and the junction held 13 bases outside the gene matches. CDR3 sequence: CASSRDGTATLSGANVLTF. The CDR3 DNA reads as TGCGCCAGCAGCCGGGACGGGACAGCTACTCTCTCTGGGGCCAACGTCCTGACTTTC. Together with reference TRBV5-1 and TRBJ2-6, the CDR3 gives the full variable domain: KAGVTQTPRYLIKTRGQQVTLSCSPISGHRSVSWYQQTPGQGLQFLFEYFSETQRNKGNFPGRFSGRQFSNSRSEMNVSTLELGDSALYLCASSRDGTATLSGANVLTFGAGSRLTVL.